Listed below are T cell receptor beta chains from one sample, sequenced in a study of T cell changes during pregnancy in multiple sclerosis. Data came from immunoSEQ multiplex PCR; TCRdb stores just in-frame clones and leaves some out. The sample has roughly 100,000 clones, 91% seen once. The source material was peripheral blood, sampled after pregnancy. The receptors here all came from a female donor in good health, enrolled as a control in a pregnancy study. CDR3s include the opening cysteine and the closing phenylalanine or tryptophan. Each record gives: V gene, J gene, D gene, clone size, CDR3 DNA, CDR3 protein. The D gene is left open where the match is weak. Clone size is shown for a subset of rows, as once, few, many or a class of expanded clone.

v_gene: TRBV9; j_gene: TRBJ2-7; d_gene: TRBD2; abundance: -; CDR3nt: TGTGCCAGCAGCGTATCTAGCGGGGGGGCCCCCTACGAGCAGTACTTC; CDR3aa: CASSVSSGGAPYEQYF
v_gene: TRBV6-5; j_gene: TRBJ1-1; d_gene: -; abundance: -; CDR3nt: TGTGCCAGCAGTTACGGGCAGGGATCAGCTTTCTTT; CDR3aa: CASSYGQGSAFF
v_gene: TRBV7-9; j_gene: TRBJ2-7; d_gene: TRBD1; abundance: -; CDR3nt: TGTGCCAGCAGCTTGGGACAGGGGATCGACGAGCAGTACTTC; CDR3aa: CASSLGQGIDEQYF
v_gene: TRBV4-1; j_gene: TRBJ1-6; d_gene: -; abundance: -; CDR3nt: TGCGCCAGCAGTCTCGCACTGACAGGTACTAATTCACCCCTCCACTTT; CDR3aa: CASSLALTGTNSPLHF
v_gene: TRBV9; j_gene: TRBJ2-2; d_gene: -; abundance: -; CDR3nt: TGTGCCAGCAGCGTAGGAGGGCTCTCGAACACCGGGGAGCTGTTTTTT; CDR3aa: CASSVGGLSNTGELFF
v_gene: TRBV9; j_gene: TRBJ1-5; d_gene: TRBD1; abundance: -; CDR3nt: TGTGCCAGCAGCGGGGGACAGCGTCAGCCCCAGCATTTT; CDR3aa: CASSGGQRQPQHF
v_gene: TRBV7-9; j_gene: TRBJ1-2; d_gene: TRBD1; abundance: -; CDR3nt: TGTGCCAGCAGCATGAGCAGGGGGAGTAACTATGGCTACACCTTC; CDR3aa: CASSMSRGSNYGYTF
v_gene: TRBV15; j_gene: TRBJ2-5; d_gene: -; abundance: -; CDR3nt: TGTGCCACCAGCAGAGCCCCGCAGGAGACCCAGTACTTC; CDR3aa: CATSRAPQETQYF
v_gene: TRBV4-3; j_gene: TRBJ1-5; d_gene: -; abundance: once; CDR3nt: TGCGCCAGCAGCCAAGTATGGGCAAACAATCAGCCCCAGCATTTT; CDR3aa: CASSQVWANNQPQHF
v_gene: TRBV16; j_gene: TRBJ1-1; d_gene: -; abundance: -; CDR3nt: TGTGCCAGCACCCGGGGGAACACTGAAGCTTTCTTT; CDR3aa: CASTRGNTEAFF
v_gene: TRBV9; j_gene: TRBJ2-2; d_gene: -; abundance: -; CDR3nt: TGTGCCAGCAGTTTAGGGGGGGTACGGGACGGGGAGCTGTTTTTT; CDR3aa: CASSLGGVRDGELFF
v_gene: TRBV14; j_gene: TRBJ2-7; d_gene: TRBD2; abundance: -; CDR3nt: TGTGCCAGCAGCCAAGATCTTTGGGGGACTAGCTCCTACGAGCAGTACTTC; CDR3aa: CASSQDLWGTSSYEQYF
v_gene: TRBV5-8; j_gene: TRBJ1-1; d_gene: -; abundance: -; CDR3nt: TGTGCCAGCAGCCTAGACCGGAACACTGAAGCTTTCTTT; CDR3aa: CASSLDRNTEAFF
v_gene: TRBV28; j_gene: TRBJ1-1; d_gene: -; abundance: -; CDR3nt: TGTGCCAGCAGTTTGGGAGCGAACACTGAAGCTTTCTTT; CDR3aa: CASSLGANTEAFF
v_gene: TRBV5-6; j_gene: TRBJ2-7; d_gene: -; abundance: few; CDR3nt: TGTGCCAGCAGCGGTGACAGGGAGCAGTACTTC; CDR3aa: CASSGDREQYF
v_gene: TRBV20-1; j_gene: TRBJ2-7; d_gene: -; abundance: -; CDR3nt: TGCAGTGCTAGAGGGCAGACTGAGCAGTACTTC; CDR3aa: CSARGQTEQYF
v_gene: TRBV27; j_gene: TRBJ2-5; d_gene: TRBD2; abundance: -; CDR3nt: TGTGCCAGCAGTCCTAGCGGGGGGGGGAAAGAGACCCAGTACTTC; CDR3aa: CASSPSGGGKETQYF
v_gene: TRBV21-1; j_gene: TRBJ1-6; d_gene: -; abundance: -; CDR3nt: TGTGCCAGCATACTGCCAACCGGGAACGGGATGCTAATCTATAATTCACCCCTCCACTTT; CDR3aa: CASILPTGNGMLIYNSPLHF
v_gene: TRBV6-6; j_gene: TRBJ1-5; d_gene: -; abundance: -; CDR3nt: TGTGCCAGCAGTTACGTCTCCCAGCCCCAGCATTTT; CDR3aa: CASSYVSQPQHF
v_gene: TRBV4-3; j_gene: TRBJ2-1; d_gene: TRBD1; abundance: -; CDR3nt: TGCGCCAGCAGCCAAAGCTGGGGACAGGGGAGGGTTGAGCAGTTCTTC; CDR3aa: CASSQSWGQGRVEQFF
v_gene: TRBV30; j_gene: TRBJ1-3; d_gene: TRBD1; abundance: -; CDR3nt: TGTGCCTGGAGTGTAAAATTGACAGGGGCTGGAAACACCATATATTTT; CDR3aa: CAWSVKLTGAGNTIYF
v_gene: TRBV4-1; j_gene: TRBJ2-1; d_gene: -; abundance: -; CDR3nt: TGCGCCAGCAGCCACCCCCTACAGGGATACAATGAGCAGTTCTTC; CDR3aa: CASSHPLQGYNEQFF
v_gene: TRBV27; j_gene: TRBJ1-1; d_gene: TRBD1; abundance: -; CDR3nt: TGTGCCAGCGGACAGGGGCAAAAGGACACTGAAGCTTTCTTT; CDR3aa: CASGQGQKDTEAFF
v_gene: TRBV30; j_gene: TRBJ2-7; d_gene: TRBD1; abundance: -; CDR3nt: TGTGCCTGGAGGGCACCCAGGGGGACCTACGAGCAGTACTTC; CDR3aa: CAWRAPRGTYEQYF
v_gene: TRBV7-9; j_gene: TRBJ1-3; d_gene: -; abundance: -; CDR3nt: TGTGCCAGCAGCTTAAATACCGGCTCTGGAAACACCATATATTTT; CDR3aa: CASSLNTGSGNTIYF
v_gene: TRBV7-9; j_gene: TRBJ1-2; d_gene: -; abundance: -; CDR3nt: TGTGCCAGCAGCCCTACCTCGGGGGGTTTCTATGGCTACACCTTC; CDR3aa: CASSPTSGGFYGYTF
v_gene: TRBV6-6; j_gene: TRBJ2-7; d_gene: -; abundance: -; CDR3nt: TGTGCCAGCAGTTTTCGAGCCTACGAGCAGTACTTC; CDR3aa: CASSFRAYEQYF
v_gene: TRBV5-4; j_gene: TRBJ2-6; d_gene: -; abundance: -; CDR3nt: TGTGCCAGCAGCACAGACAGCTCTGGGGCCAACGTCCTGACTTTC; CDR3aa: CASSTDSSGANVLTF
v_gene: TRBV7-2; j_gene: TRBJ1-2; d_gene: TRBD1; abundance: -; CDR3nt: TGTGCCAGCAGCCCCTCCGGGACAGCTAACTATGGCTACACCTTC; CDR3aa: CASSPSGTANYGYTF
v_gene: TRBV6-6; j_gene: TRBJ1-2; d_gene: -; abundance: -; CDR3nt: TGTGCCAGCAGTTACTCGGGGGGTGCGGGCTTGAGCGGCTACACCTTC; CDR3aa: CASSYSGGAGLSGYTF
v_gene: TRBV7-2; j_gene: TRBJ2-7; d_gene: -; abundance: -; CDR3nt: TGTGCCAGCAGCGACCGGGTTAGCTCCTACGAGCAGTACTTC; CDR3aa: CASSDRVSSYEQYF
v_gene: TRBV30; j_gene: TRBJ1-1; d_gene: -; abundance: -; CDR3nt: TGTGCCTGGAGTGGGGGGGGATACACTGAAGCTTTCTTT; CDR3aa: CAWSGGGYTEAFF
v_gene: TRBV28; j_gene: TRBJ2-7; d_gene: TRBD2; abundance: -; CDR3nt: TGTGCCAGCAGAGACGTTAGCGGGGGGACCTACGAGCAGTACTTC; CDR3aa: CASRDVSGGTYEQYF
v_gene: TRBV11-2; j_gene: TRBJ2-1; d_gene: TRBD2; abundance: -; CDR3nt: TGTGCCAGCAGCTTGGGGGGGTCCAATGAGCAGTTCTTC; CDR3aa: CASSLGGSNEQFF
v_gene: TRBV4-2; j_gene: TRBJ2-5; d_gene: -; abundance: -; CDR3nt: TGTGCCAGCAGCCAAGTAGACCGGGACCAAGAGACCCAGTACTTC; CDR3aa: CASSQVDRDQETQYF
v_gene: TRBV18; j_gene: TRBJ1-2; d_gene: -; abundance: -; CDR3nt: TGTGCCAGCTCACACACTCCACCAAAGAGCGGAGGCTACACCTTC; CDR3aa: CASSHTPPKSGGYTF
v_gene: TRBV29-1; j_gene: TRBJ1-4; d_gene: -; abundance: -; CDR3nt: TGCAGCGTTGGGCCACGGGGGACGGCAACTAATGAAAAACTGTTTTTT; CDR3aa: CSVGPRGTATNEKLFF
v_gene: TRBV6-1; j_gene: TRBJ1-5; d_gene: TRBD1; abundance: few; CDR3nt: TGTGCCAGCAGTGAAGGCCACAGGGGCTCCTTTAGCAATCAGCCCCAGCATTTT; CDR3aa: CASSEGHRGSFSNQPQHF
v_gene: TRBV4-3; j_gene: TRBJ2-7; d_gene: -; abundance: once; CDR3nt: TGCGCCAGCAGCCCCGAGAATAGTTACGAGCAGTACTTC; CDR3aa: CASSPENSYEQYF
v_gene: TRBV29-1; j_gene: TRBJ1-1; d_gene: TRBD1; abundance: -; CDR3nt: TGCAGCGTTGAAACATGGGACAGATTTAACACTGAAGCTTTCTTT; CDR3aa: CSVETWDRFNTEAFF
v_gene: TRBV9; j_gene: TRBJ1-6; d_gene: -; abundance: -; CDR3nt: TGTGCCAGCAGCCCCAACATGGTAAATAATTCACCCCTCCACTTT; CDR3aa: CASSPNMVNNSPLHF
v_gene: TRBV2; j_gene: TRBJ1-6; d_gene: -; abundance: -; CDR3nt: TGTGCCAGCACCGAGGACAGAAGTGGTTCACCCCTCCACTTT; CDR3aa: CASTEDRSGSPLHF
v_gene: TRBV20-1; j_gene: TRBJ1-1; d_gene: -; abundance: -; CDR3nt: TGCAGTGCTAGGAGGGATAAAGCTTTCTTT; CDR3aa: CSARRDKAFF
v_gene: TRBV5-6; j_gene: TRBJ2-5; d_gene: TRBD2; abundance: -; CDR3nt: TGTGCCAGCAGCTTTCCGGGGACTAGCGGGTTACCCCAAGAGACCCAGTACTTC; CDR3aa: CASSFPGTSGLPQETQYF